This TCR beta chain was recorded in a study of T cell responses to AZD1222 COVID-19 vaccine. In the case of this clone: Its specificity is unknown.

Profiling relied on immunoSEQ multiplex PCR, and the TCRdb table lists in-frame clones only, not all of them. The data show some 150,000 clones, roughly nine tenths seen once. Germline V gene lookup returns CDR1 SGHTA and CDR2 FQGNSA. The CDR3 loop spans 14 amino acids. The V segment lost 4 bases and the J segment 9 bases; nucleotides outside the gene matches: 11. The study, taken as a whole, reports: Targets within unmutated variant regions were reportedly found for nearly half of spike-specific TCRs. Spike-spanning, vaccine-associated CD4 TCRs were dominant at 160-218 and 743-854. Following two doses of AZD1222, Spike-specific TCR breadth and depth rose. Donors were mostly white British, more females; clonal diversity possibly underestimated.

This chain uses TRBV7-2 with TRBJ2-5; the match to TRBD1 covers 7 bases. The sequences come from peripheral blood, collected after recovery from COVID-19. This TCR derives from an adult who had recovered from COVID-19. CDR3 bases: TGTGCCAGCAGCTCCCGCAGGGGGACCTTGGCCCAGTACTTC. It encodes CASSSRRGTLAQYF.